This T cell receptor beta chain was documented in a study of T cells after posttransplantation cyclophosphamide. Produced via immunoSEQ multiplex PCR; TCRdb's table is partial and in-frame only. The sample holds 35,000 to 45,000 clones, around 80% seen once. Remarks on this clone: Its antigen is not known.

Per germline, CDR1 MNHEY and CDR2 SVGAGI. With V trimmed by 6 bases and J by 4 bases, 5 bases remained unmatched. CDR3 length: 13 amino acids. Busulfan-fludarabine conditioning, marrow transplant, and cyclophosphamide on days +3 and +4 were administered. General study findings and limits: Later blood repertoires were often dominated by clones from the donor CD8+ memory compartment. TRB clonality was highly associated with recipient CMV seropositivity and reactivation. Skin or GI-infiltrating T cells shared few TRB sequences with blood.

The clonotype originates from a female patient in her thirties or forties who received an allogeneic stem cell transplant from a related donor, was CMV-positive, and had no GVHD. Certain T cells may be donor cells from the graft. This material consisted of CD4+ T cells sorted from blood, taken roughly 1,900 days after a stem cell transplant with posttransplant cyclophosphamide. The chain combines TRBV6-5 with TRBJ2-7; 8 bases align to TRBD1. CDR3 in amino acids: CASRLGTGYEQYF. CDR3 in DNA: TGTGCCAGCAGGCTAGGGACAGGTTACGAGCAGTACTTC.